Following are 12 T cell receptor beta chains from one sample sequenced in a study of shared clonotypes between healthy human individuals. The data were produced by immunoSEQ multiplex PCR, yet TCRdb's version contains in-frame clones alone and is incomplete. The table lists roughly 2.6 million clones, more than 80% of them singletons. The material sequenced was naive CD4+ T cells sorted from blood. Subset of the sample: CD45RA+ positively selected. These receptors came from a man aged 18 to 30 in good health.

V is TRBV2 and J is TRBJ2-3, with D tentatively TRBD1 or TRBD2 (6 bases each). V was shortened by 8 bases and J by 5 bases, with 20 bases between the two germline ends. The CDR3 has 15 amino acids. Germline V gene lookup returns CDR1 SNHLY and CDR2 FYNNEI. For the CDR3, the DNA is TGTGCCAGCCGTGGGGGGCCCAGAGAGGTAGATACGCAGTATTTT. This codes for CASRGGPREVDTQYF.

The V gene is TRBV6-1, the J gene TRBJ1-2; D gene uncertain. Trimming cost V 0 bases and J 1 base, with 9 bases left between them. The germline gives CDR1 MNHNS, CDR2 SASEGT. This CDR3 spans 15 amino acids. The CDR3: CASSEAVPHNYGYTF. CDR3 coding DNA: TGTGCCAGCAGTGAAGCCGTCCCGCATAACTATGGCTACACCTTC.

This rearrangement joins TRBV5-6 to TRBJ2-2; 7 bases match TRBD1. V lost 0 bases and J lost 5; bases outside the gene matches: 4. The CDR3 runs 15 residues. The germline CDR1 and CDR2 sequences are SGHDT and YYEEEE. The CDR3 protein is CASSLVVTGTGELFF. CDR3 nucleotides: TGTGCCAGCAGCTTGGTAGTGACAGGGACCGGGGAGCTGTTTTTT.

The rearrangement uses TRBV7-2 and TRBJ2-5; maybe TRBD2 (5 bases). The CDR3 consists of 14 residues. V dropped 5 bases and J dropped 2 bases, with 12 bases sitting between them. CDR1 is SGHTA and CDR2 is FQGNSA in the germline V gene. The CDR3 protein is CASSQRAGQETQYF. The CDR3 nucleotides read TGTGCCAGCAGCCAGAGGGCAGGACAAGAGACCCAGTACTTC.

For this clone: Other DNA sequences in this specimen translate into the identical CDR3. The rearrangement uses TRBV2 and TRBJ2-6; no firm D call. CDR3 length: 13 residues. Germline CDR1 is SNHLY and CDR2 is FYNNEI. The V end lost 6 bases, the J end lost 0 bases, and 3 bases lay between the germline ends. The CDR3 here is CASSPSGANVLTF. The CDR3 nucleotides are TGTGCCAGCAGCCCCTCTGGGGCCAACGTCCTGACTTTC.

The J gene is TRBJ2-1, the V gene TRBV7-2, with D possibly matching TRBD2 (6 bases). V lost 6 bases and J 0 bases, leaving 15 bases between the germline ends. Looked up from germline, CDR1 is SGHTA and CDR2 is FQGNSA. The CDR3 is 16 residues long. CDR3 DNA sequence: TGTGCCAGCAGGGCCGGTGCGGGGAGCTCCTACAATGAGCAGTTCTTC. This encodes CASRAGAGSSYNEQFF. The whole variable domain, filled in from reference TRBV7-2 and TRBJ2-1, reads GAGVSQSPSNKVTEKGKDVELRCDPISGHTALYWYRQSLGQGLEFLIYFQGNSAPDKSGLPSDRFSAERTGGSVSTLTIQRTQQEDSAVYLCASRAGAGSSYNEQFFGPGTRLTVL.

The rearrangement links TRBV6-1 to TRBJ1-1; D gene uncertain. CDR3 size: 15 residues. Trimming removed 6 bases at V and 0 bases at J, with 14 bases between. CDR1 is MNHNS and CDR2 is SASEGT in the germline V gene. This CDR3 reads CASRVFEGMNTEAFF. The CDR3 nucleotides read TGTGCCAGCAGGGTCTTCGAAGGAATGAACACTGAAGCTTTCTTT.

This chain connects TRBV6-5 to TRBJ2-7; a possible D gene is TRBD1 (5 bases). V lost 0 bases and J 3 bases, leaving 12 bases between the germline ends. CDR1 and CDR2 (germline): MNHEY, SVGAGI. CDR3 length: 15 amino acids. This CDR3 reads CASSYSQTENYEQYF. CDR3 nucleotides: TGTGCCAGCAGTTACTCCCAGACAGAGAACTACGAGCAGTACTTC.

The rearrangement uses TRBV28 and TRBJ1-5; 7 positions agree with TRBD1. Germline lookup yields CDR1 MDHEN and CDR2 SYDVKM. V dropped 1 base and J dropped 4; count of bases not matched to a gene: 7. The CDR3 sequence is 16 residues long. The CDR3 nucleotides read TGTGCCAGCAGTTTATTCCCAGGGGGGAAAAATCAGCCCCAGCATTTT. This translates into CASSLFPGGKNQPQHF.

The chain joins TRBV18 to TRBJ1-5, with 7 bases aligning to TRBD1. CDR3 length: 13 amino acids. Looked up from germline, CDR1 is KGHSH and CDR2 is LQKENI. V trimming: 4 bases; J trimming: 4 bases; junction bases outside the gene matches: 1. CDR3 sequence (DNA): TGTGCCAGCTCACTGGGACAGAATCAGCCCCAGCATTTT. Its protein product is CASSLGQNQPQHF.

This chain links TRBV10-3 with TRBJ2-5; perhaps TRBD1 as D (6 bases). Germline lookup yields CDR1 ENHRY and CDR2 SYGVKD. V was pared by 6 bases and J by 1 base, with 9 bases between. This CDR3 has 13 amino acids. The CDR3 spells CAIRGQLQETQYF. The CDR3 nucleotides read TGTGCCATCAGGGGACAACTCCAAGAGACCCAGTACTTC.

As to this clone: This sample includes further DNA sequences coding for the same CDR3. The chain couples TRBV15 to TRBJ1-4; no reliable D call. The length of the CDR3 is 14 residues. Germline-derived CDR1 and CDR2 are LNHNV and YYDKDF (reference sequence). Deletions cut 1 base from V and 2 bases from J, with 5 bases between. The CDR3: CATSRGQTNEKLFF. The CDR3 bases are TGTGCCACCAGCAGAGGCCAGACTAATGAAAAACTGTTTTTT.